This T cell receptor beta chain comes out of a study of blood T cell repertoires in COVID-19 (dated by TCRdb to 2018 to 2021). Regarding the study in general: Collaborator samples came from the United States, Italy and Spain and covered acute and convalescent phases of COVID-19. Samples were obtained from the ongoing ImmuneRACE study (first 160 participants) and from about 1,300 subjects provided by 6 global collaborators. The prospective study material was composed of cDNA or gDNA derived from T cells, B-cell-depleted T cells, or PBMCs. Subjects who had been exposed to COVID-19, were actively infected with it, or had recovered from it provided the deeply sampled blood TCRbeta repertoires that made up the dataset. Sample metadata almost always included a de-identified subject ID, COVID-19 status, age in years and sex. Where available, HLA class I and class II types were taken from metadata supplied by the sample provider and were not determined by assay-based typing. The repertoires were released in a freely available public database intended as a resource for research on the immune response to SARS-CoV-2.

Overall study outcomes, separate from this receptor: The amount of clinical and demographic metadata varied by source and participant and was provided uncurated.

TCRbeta CDR3 regions were amplified from genomic DNA by means of the immunoSEQ Assay, a bias-controlled multiplex PCR. The authors processed their data as follows. The number of nucleated cells in each sample was estimated from the amplification of reference gene primers within the assay. To quantify the absolute abundance of each unique TCRbeta CDR3 rearrangement, sequence reads were collapsed and filtered. For each sample, productive Simpson clonality was calculated by taking the square root of Simpson's diversity index across productive rearrangements. In its TCRdb copy, this immuneACCESS table keeps in-frame sequences only and misses some clones. Where compared with another copy, unresolved V genes explain less than half of these, and the others have no known cause. V and J calls plus clone size are reproduced from that table; the DNA served to infer D and trimming. The sample records some 280,000 clones, about nine tenths of which are singletons. 0.94% of the sample is taken by the ten largest.

CDR1 MNHEY and CDR2 SMNVEV were looked up in the germline V gene (reference sequence). The CDR3 has 15 amino acids, counting the end cysteine and phenylalanine. Only the CDR3 region is kept as DNA, spanning 45 bases read in frame from base 1. V gives up 2 bases and J gives up 3 bases, and the segment between their germline ends measures 14 bases. To note about this clone: The target of this receptor is not known. Base qualities are not recorded, but no much larger clone differs from it by a single base.

Another Seattle source contributed samples from volunteer blood donors who had recovered from COVID-19. Each collaborating institution followed its own protocols to collect whole blood in K2EDTA tubes. Collaborator samples were shipped for TCRbeta analysis as frozen whole blood, isolated PBMCs, or DNA extracted from either sample type. The TCR was taken from a middle-aged woman who had recovered from COVID-19. Sequencing used peripheral blood. This receptor chain uses TRBV27 and TRBJ2-7, with a weak D call of TRBD2 (6 bases match). The DNA reads as follows: TGTGCCAGCAGTTTAAGATTAGGAGGGATCTACGAGCAGTACTTC. The resulting protein is CASSLRLGGIYEQYF.